The 22 T cell receptor beta chains presented below share a single source sample, sequenced in a study of cytomegalovirus exposure and HLA in healthy donors. With 60 Vbeta and 13 Jbeta primers, the PCR was carried out. Here immunoSEQ multiplex PCR was the method, and the copy in TCRdb shows in-frame clones only, minus some. The top ten hold around a tenth of the sample, which has about 160,000 clones, about 80% seen once. Sample: PBMCs. These receptors originate from a man between 18 and 29 years old in good health and CMV-seropositive.

CDR3 bases: TGTGCCAGCAGTCTACCAGGACAGCGATCCTACAATGAGCAGTTCTTC. Protein product: CASSLPGQRSYNEQFF. V and J are TRBV5-4 and TRBJ2-1, with D possibly being TRBD1 (6 bases). The V end lost 5 bases, the J end lost 1 base, and 16 bases lay between the germline ends. The CDR3 sequence is 16 residues long. From germline, CDR1 is SGHNT and CDR2 YYREEE (reference sequence).

The chain links TRBV7-6 to TRBJ2-5; D may be TRBD1 (6 bases). The CDR3 has 13 residues. The germline V and J ends were trimmed by 4 bases and 10 bases, with 16 bases remaining between them. Germline CDR1 and CDR2: SGHVS and FNYEAQ. The CDR3 bases are TGTGCCAGCAGCTCTTACTCAGGGGTAGACCAGTACTTC. Its translation is CASSSYSGVDQYF.

This clone has only a few counts. This chain links TRBV29-1 with TRBJ2-7, with 10 bases aligning to TRBD1. V shed 7 bases, J shed 6 bases, and the junction held 6 bases outside the gene matches. The CDR3 is 12 residues long. Germline CDR1 reads SQVTM; CDR2 reads ANQGSEA. This CDR3 reads CSAAWTGGEQYF. DNA for the CDR3: TGCAGCGCCGCTTGGACAGGGGGCGAGCAGTACTTC.

The chain couples TRBV13 to TRBJ1-1; 7 bases map to TRBD1. The CDR3 contains 15 residues. J gave up 4 bases and V 1 base, and 6 bases lay outside the gene matches. Germline V gives CDR1 PRHDT, CDR2 FYEKMQ (reference sequence). This CDR3 reads CASSLALGTVTEAFF. CDR3 nucleotides: TGTGCCAGCAGCTTAGCGCTGGGGACAGTCACTGAAGCTTTCTTT.

This sequence joins TRBV19 and TRBJ2-2; 7 bases line up with TRBD1. V shed 5 bases, J shed 4 bases, and the junction held 10 bases outside the gene matches. The length of the CDR3 is 16 residues. The germline V gene has CDR1 LNHDA and CDR2 SQIVND (reference sequence). The CDR3 protein is CASSPRQGRGTGELFF. CDR3 in DNA: TGTGCCAGTAGTCCCCGACAGGGTCGCGGCACCGGGGAGCTGTTTTTT.

The chain uses TRBV2 and TRBJ2-7; 8 bases are shared with TRBD2. The V segment lost 11 bases and the J segment 3 bases; nucleotides outside the gene matches: 9. Germline-derived CDR1 and CDR2 are SNHLY and FYNNEI. CDR3 length: 13 residues. The CDR3, as DNA: TGTGCCGGAAGGACTAGCCATAACTACGAGCAGTACTTC. This codes for CAGRTSHNYEQYF.

This chain connects TRBV7-2 to TRBJ1-5, with D possibly matching TRBD1 (5 bases). This CDR3 region has 14 residues. Germline CDR1 and CDR2: SGHTA and FQGNSA. Trimming took off 3 bases at V and 0 bases at J, with 6 bases between the two ends. CDR3 bases: TGTGCCAGCAGCTTTGGACATAGCAATCAGCCCCAGCATTTT. It codes for CASSFGHSNQPQHF.

This clone appeared a single time. The chain employs TRBV19 and TRBJ2-1; 9 bases line up with TRBD2. CDR3 size: 16 residues. Per germline, CDR1 LNHDA and CDR2 SQIVND (reference sequence). V shed 6 bases, J shed 0 bases, and the junction held 6 bases outside the gene matches. In DNA, the CDR3 is TGTGCCAGTAGCCTTTTTAGCGGGAGCTCCTACAATGAGCAGTTCTTC. It is translated as CASSLFSGSSYNEQFF.

This clone was observed a few times. The rearrangement links TRBV5-8 to TRBJ2-3, with 10 positions matching TRBD1. CDR1 SGHTS and CDR2 YDEGEE come from the germline V gene. The trim removed 3 bases at V and 10 bases at J, leaving 14 bases unmatched. CDR3 length equals 16 residues. For the CDR3, the DNA is TGTGCCAGCAGCTCCCCGGGACAGGGGTTACTACTGGCGCAGTATTTT. Translating it yields CASSSPGQGLLLAQYF.

V and J are TRBV6-5 and TRBJ1-3; unclear D gene. The CDR3 is made up of 14 amino acids. With 0 bases removed from V and 0 bases from J, the gap between germline ends came to 3 bases. The germline V gene has CDR1 MNHEY and CDR2 SVGAGI. The CDR3 spells CASSYSSSGNTIYF. For the CDR3, the DNA is TGTGCCAGCAGTTACTCCTCCTCTGGAAACACCATATATTTT.

This clone was detected a few times. The chain links TRBV19 to TRBJ1-5, with D unresolved. Germline CDR1 LNHDA, CDR2 SQIVND (reference sequence). V was trimmed by 4 bases and J by 2 bases, leaving 6 bases between them. The length of the CDR3 is 13 residues. CDR3 amino acids: CASSKDGNQPQHF. In nucleotides, the CDR3 is TGTGCCAGTAGTAAAGACGGCAATCAGCCCCAGCATTTT.

The rearrangement links TRBV10-1 to TRBJ1-5, with 10 positions matching TRBD1. Trimming at V came to 0 bases and at J to 9 bases, leaving 14 bases not matched to a gene. The CDR3 is 18 residues long. Germline assignment: CDR1 WNHNN and CDR2 SYGVQD (reference sequence). The DNA for the CDR3 is TGCGCCAGCAGTGAGTCGAATGGCGGACAGGGGGTTATAGGGCCCCAGCATTTT. Protein sequence: CASSESNGGQGVIGPQHF.

The rearrangement uses TRBV5-6 and TRBJ1-5; 9 nucleotides agree with TRBD1. The CDR3 totals 15 residues. Germline V gene sequence: CDR1 SGHDT, CDR2 YYEEEE. With V trimmed by 0 bases and J by 3 bases, 1 base remained unmatched. Here the CDR3 DNA reads TGTGCCAGCAGCTTGGACAGGGGGCTCAATCAGCCCCAGCATTTT. Protein product: CASSLDRGLNQPQHF.

This sequence joins TRBV27 and TRBJ2-2; a weak D match, TRBD1 (6 bases). Trimming shortened V by 2 bases and J by 1 base, and 14 bases separated the two germline ends. The germline CDR1 and CDR2 sequences are MNHEY and SMNVEV (reference sequence). CDR3 length equals 17 residues. The CDR3 DNA reads as TGTGCCAGCAGTTTAGGGGACGGGACAAGGAACACCGGGGAGCTGTTTTTT. It translates to CASSLGDGTRNTGELFF.

The chain carries TRBV6-5 and TRBJ2-1; TRBD1 matches 7 bases. Germline trimming cut 4 bases from V and 3 bases from J; bases unmatched to any gene: 9. The germline gives CDR1 MNHEY, CDR2 SVGAGI. The CDR3 sequence is 16 residues long. The CDR3 DNA reads as TGTGCCAGCAGTTCACTATCGGACAGGCACTACAATGAGCAGTTCTTC. Its translation: CASSSLSDRHYNEQFF.

There are a few counts of this clone. This sequence joins TRBV6-5 and TRBJ1-5; a weak D match, TRBD1 (5 bases). This CDR3 comprises 14 residues. Trimming removed 5 bases at V and 2 bases at J, with 10 bases between. CDR1 is MNHEY, CDR2 SVGAGI, per germline. The CDR3 spells CASSGRGGNQPQHF. The CDR3 bases are TGTGCCAGCAGTGGCCGGGGGGGCAATCAGCCCCAGCATTTT.

The gene calls are TRBV7-8 and TRBJ2-1, with 11 positions matching TRBD2. The ends lost 5 bases at V and 9 bases at J; junction bases unmatched: 6. CDR1 is SGHVS and CDR2 is FQNEAQ in the germline V gene. This CDR3 has 14 amino acids. CDR3 nucleotides: TGTGCCAGCAGCCCTCGACTAGCGGGGATTGAGCAGTTCTTC. Translating it yields CASSPRLAGIEQFF.

The chain recombines TRBV27 with TRBJ2-1; 7 nucleotides align to TRBD1. CDR1 is MNHEY, CDR2 SMNVEV, per germline (reference sequence). The length of the CDR3 is 15 residues. J gave up 0 bases and V 5 bases, and 4 bases lay outside the gene matches. For the CDR3, the DNA is TGTGCCAGCAGTCTTTGGACAGGCTCCTACAATGAGCAGTTCTTC. Protein: CASSLWTGSYNEQFF.

The chain employs TRBV5-4 and TRBJ2-1; a possible D gene is TRBD1 (6 bases). Germline values: CDR1 SGHNT, CDR2 YYREEE (reference sequence). The CDR3 is 15 amino acids. Trimming removed 0 bases at V and 7 bases at J, with 14 bases between. The CDR3 sequence is CASSLEPTGKNEQFF. The CDR3 nucleotides are TGTGCCAGCAGCTTGGAGCCCACAGGGAAAAATGAGCAGTTCTTC.

This clone was detected only once. This chain uses TRBV2 with TRBJ1-1; 8 nucleotides line up with TRBD1. J lost 0 bases, V lost 8 bases, and 2 bases had no gene match. This CDR3 has 13 residues. Per germline, CDR1 SNHLY and CDR2 FYNNEI. CDR3 bases: TGTGCCAGCCGGACAGGGCTGAACACTGAAGCTTTCTTT. Protein sequence: CASRTGLNTEAFF.

The sample holds one count of this clone. V and J are TRBV15 and TRBJ2-1; D is ambiguous. Germline V gene sequence: CDR1 LNHNV, CDR2 YYDKDF (reference sequence). This CDR3 has 14 residues. Trimming left V 1 base short and J 4 bases short, with 8 bases between. The CDR3 bases are TGTGCCACCAGCAGAGCGAGGCTATACAATGAGCAGTTCTTC. The encoded protein is CATSRARLYNEQFF.

The chain is built from TRBV15 and TRBJ1-1; D remains unclear. Trimming pared 3 bases from V and 5 bases from J, leaving 7 bases between. Per the germline V gene, CDR1 is LNHNV and CDR2 is YYDKDF (reference sequence). This CDR3 contains 12 residues. The chain's CDR3 is CATSRGSTEAFF. The CDR3 DNA reads TGTGCCACCAGCAGGGGCTCGACTGAAGCTTTCTTT.